This T cell receptor (beta chain) came from a study of cytomegalovirus exposure and HLA in healthy donors. To note about this clone: Its specificity is not known.

Study-level findings and limits: In vitro data verified a few CMV-associated chains as specific for CMV antigens. Some public TCRs appeared in many individuals, while most sequences were rare.

The germline V and J ends were trimmed by 6 bases and 3 bases, with 12 bases remaining between them. The CDR3 covers 14 residues. The V gene's germline CDR1 is LNHDA and CDR2 SQIVND (reference sequence). Libraries were prepared by immunoSEQ multiplex PCR; TCRdb keeps only in-frame clonotypes and omits some of them. The data show under 250,000 clones, less than 85% seen once. The J gene is TRBJ1-5, the V gene TRBV19; D is uncertain. Sequencing was performed on PBMCs. This receptor was obtained from a woman younger than 30 in good health and CMV-seronegative. The CDR3 loop reads CASSANQPNQPQHF. Here the CDR3 DNA reads TGTGCCAGTAGCGCCAACCAACCCAATCAGCCCCAGCATTTT.